Sequencing of this T cell receptor (beta chain) was carried out in a study of OX40 agonist ivuxolimab in advanced cancers. Whole-study context: Three patients, one with hepatocellular carcinoma and two with cutaneous melanoma, achieved partial responses.

Overall study findings and caveats: At 0.1 to 3.0 mg/kg, CD4+ and CD8+ blood T cells expanded clonally by week 6. What antigens the expanded peripheral T cells recognized was never established.

The CDR3 runs 12 residues. Germline V gene lookup returns CDR1 SQVTM and CDR2 ANQGSEA. V lost 1 base and J 6 bases, leaving 10 bases between the germline ends. This clone was picked up a small number of times. What it binds is not known. TCRdb's copy holds only in-frame clones and misses some; the assay was immunoSEQ multiplex PCR. The data hold about 80,000 clones, with approximately 85% observed a single time. Blood sampling was done at baseline, cycle 4 day 1, and cycle 7 day 1. V gene TRBV29-1 combines with J gene TRBJ2-7; tentatively, D is TRBD2 (5 bases). This specimen consisted of CD4+ or CD8+ T cells sorted from blood, obtained in a trial of the OX40 agonist ivuxolimab. This clonotype was obtained from an adult with an advanced solid tumor such as melanoma, head and neck, liver or kidney cancer. The DNA for the CDR3 is TGCAGCGTTGAAGGGAGGCCCCTCGAGCAGTACTTC. This encodes CSVEGRPLEQYF.